The clone carrying this TCR beta chain has just a few counts. Its antigen remains unknown. V shed 0 bases and J 7 bases; nucleotides not matched to a gene: 4. The CDR3 runs 16 residues. The germline CDR1 and CDR2 sequences are SGHRS and YFSETQ. The data are from a study of blood T cells in healthy people across ages. Isolated per sample were at least 7 million PBMCs. Next came a second PCR, run for about 7 to 12 cycles, which used a sample-barcoded 5' primer along with a J-beta primer mix. TCRdb re-analysed the 5' RACE reads in MiXCR, keeping a single row per CDR3 protein. The profile shows 1.5 million to 2 million distinct CDR3 sequences, roughly 30% of them singletons. Study-level findings and limits: Changes in expanded clonotypes were possibly confounded, as the CMV status of donors was unknown.

Specimen: blood. The chain joins TRBV5-1 to TRBJ2-1, with TRBD2 identical over 13 bases. The source of this sequence is a woman aged 25 to 45 in good health. Here the CDR3 reads CASSLGGTSGKNEQFF. CDR3 DNA sequence: TGCGCCAGCAGCTTGGGCGGGACTAGCGGGAAGAATGAGCAGTTCTTC.